One sample yielded the 8 T cell receptor beta chains listed below, sequenced in a study of blood T cell repertoires in COVID-19. Measured with immunoSEQ multiplex PCR; TCRdb has only the in-frame clones, and not every one. The repertoire has hundreds of thousands of clones, around nine tenths of them found once; the top ten carry around 0.92%. The sequencing input was peripheral blood. The receptor set was obtained from a man aged 18 to 30 with COVID-19, enrolled during active disease.

The chain joins TRBV7-6 to TRBJ2-5, with TRBD2 matching over 7 bases. The CDR3 length is 15 residues. CDR1 and CDR2 from the germline V gene are SGHVS and FNYEAQ. V dropped 5 bases and J dropped 4; count of bases not matched to a gene: 10. Here the CDR3 reads CASSESGRAPETQYF. CDR3 nucleotides: TGTGCCAGCAGCGAATCAGGGAGGGCACCAGAGACCCAGTACTTC. The whole variable domain, remainder taken from reference TRBV7-6 and TRBJ2-5, is GAGVSQSPRYKVTKRGQDVALRCDPISGHVSLYWYRQALGQGPEFLTYFNYEAQQDKSGLPNDRFSAERPEGSISTLTIQRTEQRDSAMYRCASSESGRAPETQYFGPGTRLLVL.

V gene TRBV7-9 combines with J gene TRBJ1-1, with 7 bases aligning to TRBD1. The trim removed 5 bases at V and 0 bases at J, leaving 6 bases unmatched. CDR1 and CDR2 from the germline V gene are SEHNR and FQNEAQ (reference sequence). CDR3 length: 15 amino acids. DNA for the CDR3: TGTGCCAGCAGCCCCCGGGGGACAGTGAACACTGAAGCTTTCTTT. The encoded protein is CASSPRGTVNTEAFF.

The J gene is TRBJ2-3, the V gene TRBV10-3; 11 bases align to TRBD2. CDR3 length: 17 residues. Losses at the gene ends were 2 bases for V and 0 bases for J; bases not matched to a gene: 4. Germline V gene sequence: CDR1 ENHRY, CDR2 SYGVKD. CDR3 region: CAISERASGGSTDTQYF. The CDR3 bases are TGTGCCATCAGTGAGCGCGCTAGCGGGGGGAGCACAGATACGCAGTATTTT.

The chain links TRBV19 to TRBJ1-4; D remains unclear. Germline-derived CDR1 and CDR2 are LNHDA and SQIVND (reference sequence). Trimming removed 5 bases at V and 15 bases at J, with 13 bases between. The CDR3 totals 11 residues. Written as DNA, the CDR3 is TGTGCCAGTAGTGTACCGGGTTCCTTGTTTTTT. Translating gives CASSVPGSLFF.

This chain connects TRBV7-9 to TRBJ2-1; 10 nucleotides line up with TRBD1. J lost 3 bases, V lost 5 bases, and 10 bases had no gene match. The germline V gene encodes CDR1 SEHNR and CDR2 FQNEAQ (reference sequence). There are 17 residues in the CDR3. This chain's CDR3 is CASSPTPGQGNYNEQFF. The CDR3 DNA follows: TGTGCCAGCAGCCCAACGCCGGGACAGGGGAACTACAATGAGCAGTTCTTC. The full variable domain, completed using reference TRBV7-9 and TRBJ2-1, is DTGVSQNPRHKITKRGQNVTFRCDPISEHNRLYWYRQTLGQGPEFLTYFQNEAQLEKSRLLSDRFSAERPKGSFSTLEIQRTEQGDSAMYLCASSPTPGQGNYNEQFFGPGTRLTVL.

The gene calls are TRBV6-5 and TRBJ2-7; 10 bases agree with TRBD1. CDR1 MNHEY and CDR2 SVGAGI come from the germline V gene. V shed 2 bases, J shed 5 bases, and the junction held 3 bases outside the gene matches. The CDR3 extends over 14 amino acids. The CDR3 is CASSYDRGQNEQYF. The CDR3 DNA follows: TGTGCCAGCAGTTACGACAGGGGGCAGAACGAGCAGTACTTC.

V and J are TRBV19 and TRBJ2-3; 12 bases align to TRBD2. V was clipped by 4 bases and J by 6 bases; unmatched bases: 5. The CDR3 is 15 amino acids. Germline-derived CDR1 and CDR2 are LNHDA and SQIVND (reference sequence). The CDR3 bases are TGTGCCAGTAGTACGGGACTAGCGGGCGGGGATACGCAGTATTTT. This codes for CASSTGLAGGDTQYF.

The count of this clone is one. The chain joins TRBV5-8 to TRBJ2-7, with a weak D call TRBD1 (5 bases). The CDR3 has 15 residues. The V and J ends lost 2 bases and 3 bases respectively, with 15 bases between them. Per the germline V gene, CDR1 is SGHTS and CDR2 is YDEGEE. The CDR3 DNA reads as TGTGCCAGCAGCTTCCAAAGGGGTCGTATCTACGAGCAGTACTTC. Encoded protein: CASSFQRGRIYEQYF.